The 20 T cell receptor beta chains listed next were all sequenced from one sample in a study of blood T cells in healthy people across ages. A second PCR, run for roughly 6 to 11 cycles, used a sample-barcoded 5' primer plus a J-beta primer mix. TCRdb processed the 5' RACE reads anew with MiXCR; each CDR3 protein has one entry. The data show approximately 1,000,000 distinct CDR3 sequences, around two fifths seen once. Sequences were obtained from blood. The receptors were gathered from a man in his late teens or twenties in good health.

The chain employs TRBV27 and TRBJ2-3; TRBD1 agrees at 8 bases. The J segment lost 11 bases and the V segment lost 5 bases, leaving 6 bases of the junction unmatched. The germline CDR1 and CDR2 sequences are MNHEY and SMNVEV (reference sequence). The CDR3 loop spans 12 amino acids. The CDR3 DNA reads as TGTGCCAGCAGTACCGGACAGGGAGAGCAGTATTTT. It translates to CASSTGQGEQYF.

The genes are TRBV12-3 or TRBV12-4 and TRBJ1-2; possibly TRBD1 for D (6 bases). Trimming took off 3 bases at V and 2 bases at J, with 16 bases between the two ends. The CDR3 runs to 16 residues. The CDR3 region is CASSLHSGAVNYGYTF. The DNA of the CDR3 is TGTGCCAGCAGTTTGCACTCAGGGGCGGTCAACTATGGCTACACCTTC.

The chain recombines TRBV4-1 with TRBJ1-6; D is perhaps TRBD1 (5 bases). The CDR3 is 16 amino acids. The germline V gene encodes CDR1 MGHRA and CDR2 YSYEKL. V gave up 1 base and J gave up 7 bases, with 14 bases separating them. CDR3 sequence: CASSQATTGGNSPLHF. In DNA form, the CDR3 reads TGCGCCAGCAGCCAAGCGACCACGGGGGGGAATTCACCCCTCCACTTT.

This clonotype was seen many times. The chain combines TRBV9 with TRBJ2-1, with no clear D. The CDR3 is 16 amino acids. Trimming pared 0 bases from V and 0 bases from J, leaving 10 bases between. Germline-derived CDR1 and CDR2 are SGDLS and YYNGEE. CDR3 region: CASSVDRRSSYNEQFF. The CDR3 DNA is TGTGCCAGCAGCGTAGATCGGCGCAGCTCCTACAATGAGCAGTTCTTC.

J is TRBJ1-1 and V is TRBV9, with D maybe TRBD1 (5 bases). The CDR3 runs 13 residues. V lost 4 bases to trimming and J lost 11 bases, with 18 bases between them. Germline CDR1 is SGDLS and CDR2 is YYNGEE. CDR3 nucleotides: TGTGCCAGCAGCCCCTGGGACCGCGGGTCCGCTTTCTTT. Translated: CASSPWDRGSAFF. Full variable domain (remainder filled in from reference TRBV9 and TRBJ1-1): DSGVTQTPKHLITATGQRVTLRCSPRSGDLSVYWYQQSLDQGLQFLIQYYNGEERAKGNILERFSAQQFPDLHSELNLSSLELGDSALYFCASSPWDRGSAFFGQGTRLTVV.

The chain links TRBV20-1 to TRBJ1-1; TRBD1 matches 9 bases. Germline V CDR1 and CDR2: DFQATT, SNEGSKA (reference sequence). V shed 5 bases, J shed 6 bases, and the junction held 4 bases outside the gene matches. The CDR3 is 12 residues long. The CDR3 coding sequence is TGCAGTGCTTGGGGACAGGGCCCTGAAGCTTTCTTT. Amino acids: CSAWGQGPEAFF.

In this sample, this clonotype turned up a few times. The chain links TRBV4-3 to TRBJ1-6, with D possibly matching TRBD1 (5 bases). Trimming left V 0 bases short and J 11 bases short, with 8 bases between. Germline values: CDR1 LGHNA, CDR2 YSLEER. The CDR3 runs to 13 residues. The CDR3 DNA is TGCGCCAGCAGCCAAGATACAGGCGCACCCCTCCACTTT. It is translated as CASSQDTGAPLHF.

This chain links TRBV12-3 or TRBV12-4 with TRBJ1-4, with a possible D match to TRBD1 (6 bases). This CDR3 comprises 16 residues. With 8 bases removed from V and 10 bases from J, the gap between germline ends came to 26 bases. The CDR3 loop is CASSRRPKGVGGKLFF. The CDR3 DNA reads TGTGCCAGCTCTCGTCGGCCCAAGGGGGTAGGGGGAAAACTGTTTTTT.

The V call is TRBV20-1, the J call TRBJ1-5; no reliable D call. V gave up 1 base and J gave up 0 bases, with 13 bases separating them. This CDR3 is built from 16 residues. Germline CDR1 is DFQATT and CDR2 is SNEGSKA (reference sequence). The CDR3 DNA reads as TGCAGTGCTAGAGGCTCCGGATTGGGTAGCAATCAGCCCCAGCATTTT. It translates to CSARGSGLGSNQPQHF.

In this sample, this clonotype turned up a few times. The chain links TRBV6-2 or TRBV6-3 to TRBJ1-2; no clear D gene. CDR1 and CDR2 from the germline V gene are MNHEY and SVGEGT. The CDR3 totals 14 residues. The V end was cut by 6 bases, the J end by 1 base, with 12 bases between. The CDR3 sequence is CASSFQTVNYGYTF. CDR3 in DNA: TGTGCCAGCAGCTTCCAGACGGTTAACTATGGCTACACCTTC.

The chain recombines TRBV20-1 with TRBJ2-2; a weak D match, TRBD1 (5 bases). CDR1 DFQATT and CDR2 SNEGSKA come from the germline V gene (reference sequence). CDR3 length equals 16 residues. Trimming cost V 3 bases and J 2 bases, with 16 bases left between them. In nucleotides, the CDR3 is TGCAGTGCTAGGTCCTTGCAGGGTCAAAACACCGGGGAGCTGTTTTTT. It encodes CSARSLQGQNTGELFF.

This clonotype was found a few times. The J gene is TRBJ2-5, the V gene TRBV20-1, with unresolved D. The CDR3 length is 14 residues. Per germline, CDR1 DFQATT and CDR2 SNEGSKA (reference sequence). V lost 8 bases and J 2 bases, leaving 18 bases between the germline ends. The CDR3 sequence: CSLMGMLDQETQYF. The CDR3, as DNA: TGCAGTCTAATGGGTATGTTGGATCAAGAGACCCAGTACTTC.

This clonotype has more than one count but fewer than ten. The chain employs TRBV12-5 and TRBJ2-3; D ambiguous. The CDR3 has 12 amino acids. Deletions cut 6 bases from V and 1 base from J, with 5 bases between. CDR1 and CDR2 from the germline V gene are LGHNT and FRNRAP. The chain's CDR3 is CASGPGTDTQYF. The CDR3 bases are TGTGCTAGTGGGCCCGGCACAGATACGCAGTATTTT. The variable domain in full, with the rest retrieved from reference TRBV12-5 and TRBJ2-3, is DARVTQTPRHKVTEMGQEVTMRCQPILGHNTVFWYRQTMMQGLELLAYFRNRAPLDDSGMPKDRFSAEMPDATLATLKIQPSEPRDSAVYFCASGPGTDTQYFGPGTRLTVL.

Worth noting for this clonotype: One end of the junction is discordant with germline, which a read error may explain. The chain uses TRBV2 and TRBJ2-5; TRBD2 aligns across 7 bases. The germline gives CDR1 SNHLY, CDR2 FYNNEI. The CDR3 has 13 amino acids. CDR3 region: CASSEKAGMTKYF. The CDR3 bases are TGTGCCAGCAGTGAAAAAGCGGGGATGACCAAGTACTTC. Based on the CDR3 plus reference TRBV2 and TRBJ2-5, the full variable domain is EPEVTQTPSHQVTQMGQEVILRCVPISNHLYFYWYRQILGQKVEFLVSFYNNEISEKSEIFDDQFSVERPDGSNFTLKIRSTKLEDSAMYFCASSEKAGMTKYFGPGTRLLVL.

The chain carries TRBV7-2 and TRBJ1-6; 9 bases fit TRBD1. Germline V gene lookup returns CDR1 SGHTA and CDR2 FQGNSA. The CDR3 has 19 amino acids. The V and J ends lost 5 bases and 5 bases, in that order; junction bases with no gene match: 16. The CDR3 DNA reads TGTGCCAGCAGCGTAGGATACAGGGGGCTACTAACCGATAATTCACCCCTCCACTTT. It encodes CASSVGYRGLLTDNSPLHF. The full variable domain, its missing parts supplied by reference TRBV7-2 and TRBJ1-6, is GAGVSQSPSNKVTEKGKDVELRCDPISGHTALYWYRQSLGQGLEFLIYFQGNSAPDKSGLPSDRFSAERTGGSVSTLTIQRTQQEDSAVYLCASSVGYRGLLTDNSPLHFGNGTRLTVT.

The J gene is TRBJ1-2, the V gene TRBV27; 10 nucleotides align to TRBD1. Germline trimming cut 6 bases from V and 2 bases from J; bases unmatched to any gene: 12. In germline, CDR1 is MNHEY, CDR2 SMNVEV (reference sequence). The CDR3 covers 17 residues. CDR3 sequence (DNA): TGTGCCAGCAGCAGACTGATAACGGGACAGGGGAACTATGGCTACACCTTC. It specifies CASSRLITGQGNYGYTF.

In this sample, this clonotype turned up a few times. This chain joins TRBV12-3 or TRBV12-4 and TRBJ1-1; 8 nucleotides agree with TRBD1. V lost 3 bases, J lost 8 bases, and 11 bases stayed unmatched. The CDR3 totals 15 residues. The CDR3 DNA sequence: TGTGCCAGCAGTTTGGGAGGACAGGGACGAACCGAAGCTTTCTTT. Amino acid sequence: CASSLGGQGRTEAFF.

Concerning this clonotype: At one end the junction does not follow the germline gene, possibly because of a read error. V gene TRBV4-2 combines with J gene TRBJ1-3; TRBD1 is a possible D gene (6 bases). Germline-derived CDR1 and CDR2 are LGHNA and YNFKEQ. This CDR3 has 16 residues. CDR3 loop: CASSRGGQNPGITIYF. CDR3 DNA: TGTGCCAGCAGCCGAGGAGGACAGAATCCTGGAATCACCATATATTTT.

The gene calls are TRBV4-3 and TRBJ2-6; TRBD2 aligns across 11 bases. The CDR3 has 16 residues. V shed 4 bases, J shed 16 bases, and the junction held 15 bases outside the gene matches. Germline V CDR1 and CDR2: LGHNA, YSLEER. The CDR3, as DNA: TGCGCCAGCAGCCGTCAAGGGTCAACTAGCGGGGGCCTACTGACTTTC. The encoded protein is CASSRQGSTSGGLLTF.

The chain couples TRBV5-5 to TRBJ1-2; 8 positions agree with TRBD1. Germline-derived CDR1 and CDR2 are SGHKS and YYEKEE (reference sequence). V lost 5 bases to trimming and J lost 4 bases; unmatched junction nucleotides: 10. The CDR3 length is 15 residues. The CDR3 DNA reads TGTGCCAGCAGTCCCGCCCCCACAGGGGGCTATGGCTACACCTTC. Translation gives CASSPAPTGGYGYTF.